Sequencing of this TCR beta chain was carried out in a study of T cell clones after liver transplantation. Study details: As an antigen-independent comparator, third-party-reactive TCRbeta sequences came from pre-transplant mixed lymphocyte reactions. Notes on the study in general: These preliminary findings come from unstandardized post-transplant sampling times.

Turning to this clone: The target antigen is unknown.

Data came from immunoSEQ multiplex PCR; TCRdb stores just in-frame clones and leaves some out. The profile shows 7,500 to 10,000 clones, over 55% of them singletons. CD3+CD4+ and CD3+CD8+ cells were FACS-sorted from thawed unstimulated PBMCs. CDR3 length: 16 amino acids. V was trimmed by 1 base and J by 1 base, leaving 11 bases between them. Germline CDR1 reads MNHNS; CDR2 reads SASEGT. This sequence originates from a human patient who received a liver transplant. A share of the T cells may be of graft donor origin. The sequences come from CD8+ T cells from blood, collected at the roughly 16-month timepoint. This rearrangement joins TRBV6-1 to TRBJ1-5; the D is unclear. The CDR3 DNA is TGTGCCAGCAGTGAAGATGGCAGTGTGAGCAATCAGCCCCAGCATTTT. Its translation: CASSEDGSVSNQPQHF.